The 8 T cell receptor beta chains reported below all come from one sample, sequenced in a study of T cell responses to AZD1222 COVID-19 vaccine. This table comes from immunoSEQ multiplex PCR, and its TCRdb copy is limited to in-frame clones, with some not included. The data contain approximately 120,000 clones, around 89% of them singletons. Specimen: peripheral blood, collected on day 0 of MenACWY control vaccination. The receptor source for this set is an adult in good health.

The rearrangement links TRBV27 to TRBJ2-1; D remains unclear. V lost 4 bases, J lost 8 bases, and 9 bases lay in between. Germline V gene sequence: CDR1 MNHEY, CDR2 SMNVEV (reference sequence). CDR3 length: 12 amino acids. The CDR3 sequence is CASSYRPDEQFF. The CDR3 DNA sequence: TGTGCCAGCAGTTACCGCCCAGATGAGCAGTTCTTC.

The sample holds a few counts of this clone. V is TRBV10-2 and J is TRBJ1-1; D ambiguous. The CDR3 covers 15 residues. The germline V gene has CDR1 WSHSY and CDR2 SAAADI. The V and J ends lost 0 bases and 11 bases respectively, with 19 bases between them. Written as DNA, the CDR3 is TGCGCCAGCAGTGAGTCGGTTCGGGTGCTTACCGGGGCTTTCTTT. It translates to CASSESVRVLTGAFF.

This sequence joins TRBV28 and TRBJ1-4; 7 nucleotides align to TRBD1. Per germline, CDR1 MDHEN and CDR2 SYDVKM. The CDR3 loop spans 15 amino acids. Trimming cost V 4 bases and J 4 bases; bases outside gene matches: 6. The CDR3 here is CASSSGDSRNEKLFF. In DNA form, the CDR3 reads TGTGCCAGCAGTTCAGGGGACAGCCGTAATGAAAAACTGTTTTTT.

In DNA form, the CDR3 reads TGTGCCAGCAGCGACGGACTAGGTCCGTTATACGAGCAGTACTTC. Its protein is CASSDGLGPLYEQYF. The rearrangement joins TRBV13 to TRBJ2-7; 7 bases are shared with TRBD2. The CDR3 spans 15 residues. V dropped 5 bases and J dropped 4; count of bases not matched to a gene: 11. Germline V gives CDR1 PRHDT, CDR2 FYEKMQ (reference sequence).

The chain couples TRBV5-1 to TRBJ1-2; TRBD1 agrees at 7 bases. Germline V CDR1 and CDR2: SGHRS, YFSETQ. Germline trimming cut 4 bases from V and 4 bases from J; bases unmatched to any gene: 7. The CDR3 has 14 residues. CDR3 sequence (DNA): TGCGCCAGCAGCCCTGACAGGGCTGCCTATGGCTACACCTTC. Its translation is CASSPDRAAYGYTF.

The chain has TRBV29-1 and TRBJ2-3; 7 nucleotides match TRBD2. After removal of 4 bases from V and 5 bases from J, the junction contained 6 bases not matched to a gene. The CDR3 has 13 amino acids. Germline V gene lookup returns CDR1 SQVTM and CDR2 ANQGSEA. The CDR3 reads CSVGRGGQDTQYF. CDR3 sequence (DNA): TGCAGCGTTGGGCGGGGAGGGCAAGATACGCAGTATTTT.

The chain couples TRBV6-6 to TRBJ1-5; perhaps TRBD1 as D (5 bases). CDR3 length: 16 amino acids. Per germline, CDR1 MNHNY and CDR2 SVGAGI (reference sequence). V was trimmed by 6 bases and J by 7 bases, leaving 22 bases between them. CDR3 sequence: CASRGDGSGSRQPQHF. The CDR3 DNA reads TGTGCCAGCAGGGGGGATGGGTCGGGGTCGAGACAGCCCCAGCATTTT.

This sequence joins TRBV10-1 and TRBJ2-1; TRBD1 agrees at 12 bases. Trimming removed 6 bases from V and 3 bases from J; junction bases left unmatched: 24. Germline CDR1 reads WNHNN; CDR2 reads SYGVQD (reference sequence). CDR3 length equals 22 residues. CDR3 nucleotides: TGCGCCAGCAGAGCCGGGACAGGGGGCGGACTAGCGAGACTCAGGGTCTACAATGAGCAGTTCTTC. Translated: CASRAGTGGGLARLRVYNEQFF.